This T cell receptor (beta chain) was obtained from a study of blood T cell repertoires in COVID-19. Overall study context: From T cells, B-cell-depleted T cells, or PBMCs came the material, which was cDNA or gDNA.

V lost 3 bases and J lost 9, with 14 bases in between. Germline CDR1 and CDR2: SQVTM and ANQGSEA. The CDR3 loop spans 12 amino acids. In the study's own analysis: Amplification from reference gene primers served as the basis for estimated nucleated cell counts. TCRdb keeps only in-frame clones here, not all; method: immunoSEQ multiplex PCR. From that table come the V and J calls and clone size; the DNA was used to work out D and trimming. Here the sample spans some 350,000 clones, about 90% being singletons. The source material was peripheral blood. This receptor was obtained from a woman aged 25-40 years with COVID-19, enrolled during active disease. The gene calls are TRBV29-1 and TRBJ1-2, with a weak D call TRBD1 (6 bases). CDR3 sequence reads: CSVDRGVSRYTF. The CDR3 nucleotides are TGCAGCGTTGACAGGGGTGTTTCGCGCTACACCTTC. Filled out from reference TRBV29-1 and TRBJ1-2, the complete variable domain reads SAVISQKPSRDICQRGTSLTIQCQVDSQVTMMFWYRQQPGQSLTLIATANQGSEATYESGFVIDKFPISRPNLTFSTLTVSNMSPEDSSIYLCSVDRGVSRYTFGSGTRLTVV.